The clone carrying this T cell receptor (beta chain) was counted a few times. What it binds is unknown. The length of the CDR3 is 15 residues. CDR1 and CDR2 from the germline V gene are MNHNS and SASEGT. J gave up 4 bases and V 4 bases, and 7 bases lay outside the gene matches. The data originate from a study of cytomegalovirus exposure and HLA in healthy donors. Clones were sequenced by immunoSEQ multiplex PCR, and TCRdb holds only the in-frame ones, with some missing. The repertoire holds about 79,000 clones, with 93% as singletons. Study outcomes and limitations: Three chains linked to CMV were shown in vitro to be specific for CMV antigens.

The sequencing sample was made of PBMCs. The source of this sequence is a young woman in good health and CMV-seronegative. The chain uses TRBV6-1 and TRBJ1-5; 7 bases line up with TRBD1. The CDR3 coding sequence is TGTGCCAGCAGTGTCCGGGACAGCCTTAATCAGCCCCAGCATTTT. Protein sequence: CASSVRDSLNQPQHF.